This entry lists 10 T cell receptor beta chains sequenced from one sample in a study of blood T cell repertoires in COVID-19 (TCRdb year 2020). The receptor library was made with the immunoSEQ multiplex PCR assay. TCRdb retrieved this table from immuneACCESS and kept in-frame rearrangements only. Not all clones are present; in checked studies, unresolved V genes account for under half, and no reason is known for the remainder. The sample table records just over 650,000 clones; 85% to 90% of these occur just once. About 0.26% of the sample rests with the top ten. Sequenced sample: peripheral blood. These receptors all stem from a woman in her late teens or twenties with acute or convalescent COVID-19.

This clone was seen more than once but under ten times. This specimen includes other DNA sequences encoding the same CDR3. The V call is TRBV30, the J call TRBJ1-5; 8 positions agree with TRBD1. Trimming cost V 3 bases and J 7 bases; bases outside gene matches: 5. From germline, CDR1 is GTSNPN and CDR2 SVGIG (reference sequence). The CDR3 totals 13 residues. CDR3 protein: CAWSEQGGQPQHF. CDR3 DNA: TGTGCCTGGAGCGAACAGGGGGGGCAGCCCCAGCATTTT.

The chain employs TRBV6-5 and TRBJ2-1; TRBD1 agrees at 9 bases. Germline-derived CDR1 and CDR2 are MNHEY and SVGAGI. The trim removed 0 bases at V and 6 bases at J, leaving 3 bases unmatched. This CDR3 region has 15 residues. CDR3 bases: TGTGCCAGCAGTTACTCGGGACAGGGACCCAATGAGCAGTTCTTC. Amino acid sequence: CASSYSGQGPNEQFF.

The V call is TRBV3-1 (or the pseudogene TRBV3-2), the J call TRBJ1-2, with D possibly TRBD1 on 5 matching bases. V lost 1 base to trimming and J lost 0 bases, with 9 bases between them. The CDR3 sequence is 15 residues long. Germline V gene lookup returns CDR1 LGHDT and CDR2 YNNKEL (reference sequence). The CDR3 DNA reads TGTGCCAGCAGCCAAGCGGGGGACCCTAACTATGGCTACACCTTC. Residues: CASSQAGDPNYGYTF.

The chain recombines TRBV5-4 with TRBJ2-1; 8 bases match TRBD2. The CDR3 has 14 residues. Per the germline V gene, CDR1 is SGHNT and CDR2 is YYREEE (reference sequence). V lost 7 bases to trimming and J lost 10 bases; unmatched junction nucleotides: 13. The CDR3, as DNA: TGTGCCAGCCGCTCTGGCGGGGGGAGCTACGAGCAGTTCTTC. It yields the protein CASRSGGGSYEQFF.

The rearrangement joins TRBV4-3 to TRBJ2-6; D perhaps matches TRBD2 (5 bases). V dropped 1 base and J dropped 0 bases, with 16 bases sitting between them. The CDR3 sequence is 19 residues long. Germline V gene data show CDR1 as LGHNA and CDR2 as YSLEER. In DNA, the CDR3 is TGCGCCAGCAGCCAAGGAAGCGGTCGGAGCCTCTCTGGGGCCAACGTCCTGACTTTC. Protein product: CASSQGSGRSLSGANVLTF.

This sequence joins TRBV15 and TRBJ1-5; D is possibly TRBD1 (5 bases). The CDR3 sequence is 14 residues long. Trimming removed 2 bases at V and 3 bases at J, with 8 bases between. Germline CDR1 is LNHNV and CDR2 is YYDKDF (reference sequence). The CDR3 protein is CATSRRGNNQPQHF. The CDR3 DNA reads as TGTGCCACCAGCAGACGGGGGAACAATCAGCCCCAGCATTTT.

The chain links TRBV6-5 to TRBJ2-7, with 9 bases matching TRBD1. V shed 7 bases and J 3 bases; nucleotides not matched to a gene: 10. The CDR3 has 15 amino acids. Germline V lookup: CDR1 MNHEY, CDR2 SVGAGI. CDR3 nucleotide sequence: TGTGCCAGCATTAGCGCCCCGGACAGGGGCTACGAGCAGTACTTC. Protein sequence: CASISAPDRGYEQYF.

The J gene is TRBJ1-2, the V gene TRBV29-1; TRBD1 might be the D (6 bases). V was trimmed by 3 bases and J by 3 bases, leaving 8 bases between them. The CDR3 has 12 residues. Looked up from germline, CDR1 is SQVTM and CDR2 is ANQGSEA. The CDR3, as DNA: TGCAGCGTTGAGTCAGGGGACTATGGCTACACCTTC. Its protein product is CSVESGDYGYTF. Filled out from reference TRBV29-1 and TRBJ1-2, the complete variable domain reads SAVISQKPSRDICQRGTSLTIQCQVDSQVTMMFWYRQQPGQSLTLIATANQGSEATYESGFVIDKFPISRPNLTFSTLTVSNMSPEDSSIYLCSVESGDYGYTFGSGTRLTVV.

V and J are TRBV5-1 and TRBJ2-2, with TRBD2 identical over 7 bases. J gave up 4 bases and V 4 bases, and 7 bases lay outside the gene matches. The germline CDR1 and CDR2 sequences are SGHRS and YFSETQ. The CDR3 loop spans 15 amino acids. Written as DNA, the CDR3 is TGCGCCAGCAGCGGAAAAGCGGGATCCACCGGGGAGCTGTTTTTT. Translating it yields CASSGKAGSTGELFF.

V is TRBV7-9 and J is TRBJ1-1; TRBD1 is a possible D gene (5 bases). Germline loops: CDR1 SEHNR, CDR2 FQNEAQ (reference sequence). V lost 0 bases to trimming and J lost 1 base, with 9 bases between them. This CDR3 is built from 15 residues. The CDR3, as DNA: TGTGCCAGCAGCTTAGCGCAGCAGGGGAACACTGAAGCTTTCTTT. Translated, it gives CASSLAQQGNTEAFF.